This entry lists 9 T cell receptor beta chains sequenced from one sample in a study of blood T cell repertoires in COVID-19. TCRdb's copy holds only in-frame clones and misses some; the assay was immunoSEQ multiplex PCR. The sample lists tens of thousands of clones, around 78% occurring once. The source material was peripheral blood. The source is a man aged 60-69 years with acute or convalescent COVID-19.

V gene TRBV28 combines with J gene TRBJ2-6; D uncertain. Germline lookup yields CDR1 MDHEN and CDR2 SYDVKM. The CDR3 totals 18 residues. V was pared by 1 base and J by 0 bases, with 13 bases between. The CDR3 reads CASSLFAGAVSGANVLTF. The DNA for the CDR3 is TGTGCCAGCAGTTTATTTGCCGGAGCCGTCTCTGGGGCCAACGTCCTGACTTTC.

The rearrangement links TRBV11-3 to TRBJ1-4; D perhaps matches TRBD1 (5 bases). There are 15 residues in the CDR3. V shed 2 bases and J shed 0 bases, with 7 bases lying between them. Germline CDR1 reads SGHNT; CDR2 reads YENEEA. The CDR3 reads CASSLTTATNEKLFF. The CDR3 DNA is TGTGCCAGCAGCTTAACGACAGCAACTAATGAAAAACTGTTTTTT.

This clone was seen only once. The chain recombines TRBV7-2 with TRBJ2-6; D unresolved. Trimming shortened V by 2 bases and J by 0 bases, and 5 bases separated the two germline ends. Per germline, CDR1 SGHTA and CDR2 FQGNSA. The CDR3 sequence is 15 residues long. The CDR3, as DNA: TGTGCCAGCAGCTTAAGACACTCTGGGGCCAACGTCCTGACTTTC. This gives the protein CASSLRHSGANVLTF.

The rearrangement joins TRBV10-3 to TRBJ2-7, with 10 bases that match TRBD1. The CDR3 spans 12 residues. The junction had 0 bases not matched to a gene; V was cut back by 8 bases and J by 2 bases. Germline lookup yields CDR1 ENHRY and CDR2 SYGVKD. CDR3 protein: CAIGQGAYEQYF. The CDR3 coding sequence is TGTGCCATCGGACAGGGGGCCTACGAGCAGTACTTC.

This sequence joins TRBV6-2 or TRBV6-3 and TRBJ2-1; 12 positions agree with TRBD2. V shed 2 bases and J 8 bases; nucleotides not matched to a gene: 10. This CDR3 comprises 17 residues. In germline, CDR1 is MNHEY, CDR2 SVGEGT. CDR3 bases: TGTGCCAGCAGTTACCTAGCGGGAGGGCCCTCTGAGTATGAGCAGTTCTTC. Amino acid sequence: CASSYLAGGPSEYEQFF.

V usage is TRBV9 and J usage is TRBJ2-6; tentative D call: TRBD1 (6 bases). Per germline, CDR1 SGDLS and CDR2 YYNGEE. Trimming removed 0 bases from V and 0 bases from J, with 13 bases in between. The CDR3 spans 18 residues. The CDR3 sequence: CASSVGAGAISGANVLTF. CDR3 in DNA: TGTGCCAGCAGCGTAGGGGCAGGGGCAATCTCTGGGGCCAACGTCCTGACTTTC.

This clone was observed once. CDR3 in DNA: TGTGCCAGCAGTGACGGGGGGGCTGGGGAAAAACTGTTTTTT. Translated: CASSDGGAGEKLFF. This sequence joins TRBV2 and TRBJ1-4; a possible D gene is TRBD1 (6 bases). The length of the CDR3 is 14 residues. V lost 3 bases, J lost 8 bases, and 13 bases lay in between. CDR1 is SNHLY and CDR2 is FYNNEI in the germline V gene.

About this clone itself: At the DNA level, this CDR3 is encoded by other sequences in the same sample as well. The V gene is TRBV6-2 or TRBV6-3, the J gene TRBJ1-1, with 9 nucleotides matching TRBD1. The germline V gene encodes CDR1 MNHEY and CDR2 SVGEGT. CDR3 size: 14 residues. V shed 5 bases, J shed 1 base, and the junction held 2 bases outside the gene matches. CDR3 loop: CASSRTGENTEAFF. The CDR3 nucleotides are TGTGCCAGCAGTAGGACAGGGGAGAACACTGAAGCTTTCTTT.

The genes are TRBV5-1 and TRBJ2-3; 10 positions agree with TRBD1. This CDR3 is 16 amino acids long. Losses at the gene ends were 5 bases for V and 6 bases for J; bases not matched to a gene: 12. Per germline, CDR1 SGHRS and CDR2 YFSETQ. CDR3 sequence: CASSFIPGQGTDTQYF. CDR3 DNA: TGCGCCAGCAGTTTTATTCCGGGACAGGGGACCGATACGCAGTATTTT.